These T cell receptor beta chains were read from a single sample in a study of Ad26.COV2.S vaccination and SARS-CoV-2 variants. Using immunoSEQ multiplex PCR, the repertoire was profiled, and TCRdb retains in-frame clones only, with some absent. The data contain around 380,000 clones, approximately 86% of them singletons. The sample here was peripheral blood, taken in a trial of Ad26.COV2.S vaccine versus placebo. These receptors all stem from a person between 18 and 59 years old who received the Ad26.COV2.S COVID-19 vaccine or a placebo. Each CDR3 is given with its conserved first and last residue. Each record gives: J gene, clone size, D gene, V gene, CDR3 DNA, CDR3 protein. A D gene is named only where the DNA matches it firmly. Clone size appears in some rows only: once, few, many, or a class for an expanded clone.

TRBJ2-3 . TRBD1 TRBV7-9 TGTGCCAGCAGCTTGGGGACAGGGGACGCAGATACGCAGTATTTT CASSLGTGDADTQYF
TRBJ1-2 . . TRBV4-3 TGCGCCAGCAGCCAAGATGGCGCAGCAAACTATGGCTACACCTTC CASSQDGAANYGYTF
TRBJ2-5 once . TRBV5-1 TGCGCCAGCAGCTCTGACTCAGGGAATGAAGAGACCCAGTACTTC CASSSDSGNEETQYF
TRBJ2-7 once . TRBV5-1 TGCGCCAGCAAGGATCGGGACACCACCTACGAGCAGTACTTC CASKDRDTTYEQYF
TRBJ2-7 . . TRBV13 TGTGCCAGCAGCCGATCAAAAACGCCCGATGGAGGGATCTACGAGCAGTACTTC CASSRSKTPDGGIYEQYF
TRBJ2-3 . . TRBV10-2 TGCGCCAGCAGTAGGACCCCGCTAGCCGGGGATACGCAGTATTTT CASSRTPLAGDTQYF
TRBJ2-1 . TRBD1 TRBV5-6 TGTGCCAGCGGCCTTACAGGGGGCTCCAGCAATGAGCAGTTCTTC CASGLTGGSSNEQFF
TRBJ1-3 . TRBD1 TRBV9 TGTGCCAGCAGCGATCCGGACAGGGGGGGAAACACCATATATTTT CASSDPDRGGNTIYF
TRBJ2-7 many TRBD1 TRBV19 TGTGCCAGTAGCAACGTAAGGACAGGGAATTACGAGCAGTACTTC CASSNVRTGNYEQYF
TRBJ1-5 . . TRBV24-1 TGTGCCACCGGGTCTAGCAATCAGCCCCAGCATTTT CATGSSNQPQHF
TRBJ1-1 . . TRBV3-1/TRBV3-2 TGTGCCAGCAGCCAAGACAGGGGCACTGAAGCTTTCTTT CASSQDRGTEAFF
TRBJ2-1 . TRBD2 TRBV3-1/TRBV3-2 TGTGCCAGCAGCCAACGGGAGGGGCCTGGGAATGAGCAGTTCTTC CASSQREGPGNEQFF
TRBJ1-1 . . TRBV20-1 TGCAGTGCTAGAGATCTGGGGGTAGCTTTCTTT CSARDLGVAFF
TRBJ2-5 . TRBD2 TRBV10-3 TGTGCCATCAGTGACGAGGGACTAGTGGCAGAGACCCAGTACTTC CAISDEGLVAETQYF
TRBJ1-4 few . TRBV2 TGTGCCAGCAAATTTGGGGCTAATGAAAAACTGTTTTTT CASKFGANEKLFF
TRBJ1-1 . . TRBV7-2 TGTGCCAGCAGCTTAGTTACTGGGGAATACGGGGGTATGACTGAAGCTTTCTTT CASSLVTGEYGGMTEAFF
TRBJ2-7 . TRBD1 TRBV9 TGTGCCAGCAGCCCGCGGACAGGGGGCTACGAGCAGTACTTC CASSPRTGGYEQYF
TRBJ1-1 . . TRBV12-3/TRBV12-4 TGTGCCTCCACCCGGGGGGGGGTTGAAGCTTTCTTT CASTRGGVEAFF
TRBJ1-1 . . TRBV5-5 TGTGCCAGCAAGTGGTGGCTGAACACTGAAGCTTTCTTT CASKWWLNTEAFF
TRBJ1-2 . TRBD1 TRBV6-2/TRBV6-3 TGTGCCAGCAGCGGACAGGGCTATGGCTACACCTTC CASSGQGYGYTF
TRBJ2-7 . . TRBV4-1 TGCGCCAGCAGCCTCGCGACAGGCTCCTTGGAGCAGTACTTC CASSLATGSLEQYF
TRBJ1-1 . . TRBV6-5 TGTGCCAGCAGTTCCCGGGGGGACACTGAAGCTTTCTTT CASSSRGDTEAFF
TRBJ2-7 once TRBD2 TRBV11-2 TGTGCCAGCAGCTTAGAGGGGACTAGCGGGGTCTACGAGCAGTACTTC CASSLEGTSGVYEQYF
TRBJ1-5 once . TRBV7-9 TGTGCCAGCAGCTTAGCGGGGGGACCCTATAGCAATCAGCCCCAGCATTTT CASSLAGGPYSNQPQHF
TRBJ2-3 . TRBD1 TRBV10-1 TGCGCCAGCAGTGAGTCCGGGACAGGGGACAAGTATTTT CASSESGTGDKYF
TRBJ1-2 . . TRBV6-6 TGTGCCAGCAGTACCTTGGCGGGCTACTATGGCTACACCTTC CASSTLAGYYGYTF
TRBJ1-4 . . TRBV3-1/TRBV3-2 TGTGCCAGCAGCACGATGACAGGCTGTAATGAAAAACTGTTTTTT CASSTMTGCNEKLFF
TRBJ2-2 . . TRBV2 TGTGCCAGCAACGGGAACGGGGAGCTGTTTTTT CASNGNGELFF
TRBJ1-1 few . TRBV5-4 TGTGCCAGCAGCATCGACGGGGGGGACACTGAAGCTTTCTTT CASSIDGGDTEAFF
TRBJ1-5 once TRBD1 TRBV18 TGTGCCAGCTCACCGGGACAGGGGGTAAATCAGCCCCAGCATTTT CASSPGQGVNQPQHF
TRBJ2-7 . TRBD2 TRBV4-1 TGCGCCAGCGGCTTTGGGCGGGGGGGCGTATACGAGCAGTACTTC CASGFGRGGVYEQYF
TRBJ2-2 . . TRBV6-5 TGTGCCAGCAGTTACGGGGCCACCGGGGAGCTGTTTTTT CASSYGATGELFF
TRBJ2-7 . TRBD1 TRBV14 TGTGCCAGCAGCCGAACAGCGGACAGGGGGGGCTCCTACGAGCAGTACTTC CASSRTADRGGSYEQYF
TRBJ2-5 . . TRBV7-9 TGTGCCAGCAGCACTGACAGCCAAGAGACCCAGTACTTC CASSTDSQETQYF
TRBJ1-1 few . TRBV2 TGTGCCAGCAGTGAAGCCAGGGGTGGAGCTTTCTTT CASSEARGGAFF
TRBJ2-7 . . TRBV19 TGTGCCAGTAGTATACGCGGAGAGCAGTACTTC CASSIRGEQYF
TRBJ2-1 . . TRBV7-9 TGTGCCAGCAGCTTCTCGGGCAATGAGCAGTTCTTC CASSFSGNEQFF
TRBJ1-1 . . TRBV4-3 TGCGCCAGCAGCCAAGATCTTTCGGGACGTGCAGAAAGTCTAGGGGCTTTCTTT CASSQDLSGRAESLGAFF
TRBJ1-1 . . TRBV5-6 TGTGCCAGCAGCTTTGGTTGGGGAATTAGAGGAGTTTACACTGAAGCTTTCTTT CASSFGWGIRGVYTEAFF
TRBJ1-3 . TRBD1 TRBV5-8 TGTGCCAGCACGCTGAGGACAGGGACTGGAAACACCATATATTTT CASTLRTGTGNTIYF
TRBJ2-6 . . TRBV30 TGTGCCTGGAGCTCGGGGGCCAACGTCCTGACTTTC CAWSSGANVLTF
TRBJ2-5 . TRBD2 TRBV10-1 TGCGCCAGCAGTGAGGGCGGGGGGGCCGGAGAGACCCAGTACTTC CASSEGGGAGETQYF
TRBJ1-6 . . TRBV11-2 TGTGCCAGCAGGCTACGGACGGGGGTGAATAATTCACCCCTCCACTTT CASRLRTGVNNSPLHF
TRBJ2-7 . TRBD2 TRBV4-1 TGCGCCAGCAGCCCTCGGACTAGCGGGGGGAGCTCCTACGAGCAGTACTTC CASSPRTSGGSSYEQYF
TRBJ2-7 . . TRBV12-3/TRBV12-4 TGTGCCAGCAGTTCCACAAGAAATTACGAGCAGTACTTC CASSSTRNYEQYF
TRBJ2-7 . TRBD1 TRBV5-4 TGTGCCAGCAGCCCGGGACAGGACACCTACGAGCAGTACTTC CASSPGQDTYEQYF
TRBJ1-4 . TRBD1 TRBV24-1 TGTGCCACCAGTGATTCGAGACAGGGCAGGGGTGAAAAACTGTTTTTT CATSDSRQGRGEKLFF
TRBJ2-3 . TRBD2 TRBV6-2/TRBV6-3 TGTGCCAGCAGCCTAGCGGGGGGGCCCCCAGATACGCAGTATTTT CASSLAGGPPDTQYF
TRBJ1-1 . . TRBV6-5 TGTGCCAGCAGATACGGGAGGAACACTGAAGCTTTCTTT CASRYGRNTEAFF
TRBJ2-2 . TRBD1 TRBV4-3 TGCGCCAGCAGCCAAGATCCCCGACAGGGGGCAAACACCGGGGAGCTGTTTTTT CASSQDPRQGANTGELFF
TRBJ2-5 . TRBD1 TRBV7-9 TGTGCCAGCAGCTCGAGGGCCGGGACAGATGACCAAGAGACCCAGTACTTC CASSSRAGTDDQETQYF